Presented here are 5 T cell receptor beta chains from one specimen sequenced in a study of blood T cells in healthy people across ages. For the second PCR, which ran for about 6 to 11 cycles, a sample-barcoded 5' primer and a J-beta primer mix were used. MiXCR was run by TCRdb on the 5' RACE reads, yielding one entry per CDR3 protein. The sample includes about 940,000 distinct CDR3 sequences, about 44% seen only once; the top ten take 13%. The specimen sequenced was blood. These receptors all stem from a young man in good health.

The CDR3 bases are TGCAGTGCTAGAAGGGAACCGGATGGCTACACCTTC. Translating gives CSARREPDGYTF. The chain joins TRBV20-1 to TRBJ1-2; unclear D gene. CDR3 length: 12 amino acids. CDR1 DFQATT and CDR2 SNEGSKA come from the germline V gene (reference sequence). Trimming removed 2 bases from V and 6 bases from J, with 10 bases in between.

This clonotype was seen a few times. The V call is TRBV4-1, the J call TRBJ1-5; D not certain. Per germline, CDR1 MGHRA and CDR2 YSYEKL. This CDR3 comprises 15 residues. Between the trimmed V and J ends, which lost 4 bases and 4 bases, there was a span of 14 bases. CDR3 DNA: TGCGCCAGCAGCCCGGTCGGTATTCGGAATCAGCCCCAGCATTTT. Translating gives CASSPVGIRNQPQHF.

The V gene is TRBV28, the J gene TRBJ1-5, with no clear D. The V and J ends lost 0 bases and 0 bases respectively, with 12 bases between them. Germline V gene data show CDR1 as MDHEN and CDR2 as SYDVKM. The CDR3 covers 17 residues. The CDR3 DNA reads as TGTGCCAGCAGTTTATGGAACGGAGCTTATAGCAATCAGCCCCAGCATTTT. This codes for CASSLWNGAYSNQPQHF.

This clonotype was seen a few times. The chain links TRBV29-1 to TRBJ2-2; D gene ambiguous. Germline V gene sequence: CDR1 SQVTM, CDR2 ANQGSEA. V was shortened by 2 bases and J by 5 bases, with 12 bases between the two germline ends. CDR3 length: 14 residues. In nucleotides, the CDR3 is TGCAGCGTTGAAATGGCTGGTGGAACCGGGGAGCTGTTTTTT. The encoded protein is CSVEMAGGTGELFF.

The V and J genes are TRBV3-1 and TRBJ1-2, with 9 bases lining up with TRBD1. CDR1 LGHDT and CDR2 YNNKEL come from the germline V gene (reference sequence). The CDR3 has 13 residues. Trimming took 4 bases from V and 6 from J; bases not matched to a gene: 3. The CDR3 nucleotides read TGTGCCAGCAGCCGGGACAGGGTCGATGGCTACACCTTC. It codes for CASSRDRVDGYTF.